A single sample is the source of the 8 T cell receptor beta chains below, sequenced in a study of T cells in Graves' hyperthyroidism and ophthalmopathy. Amplification of TCR beta CDR3 regions was performed using RNA transcripts as template. Using the HTBI primer set, a first-round RT-PCR was run on the TCR CDR3. One entry per CDR3 protein results from TCRdb running MiXCR on the multiplex PCR reads. This sample carries 250,000 to 300,000 distinct CDR3 sequences, approximately 17% of them seen once, and the ten largest clones take approximately 60%. Sample: blood. The receptors stem from an older woman with Graves' ophthalmopathy.

This clonotype was picked up a small number of times. V usage is TRBV19 and J usage is TRBJ2-7, with D possibly being TRBD2 (5 bases). Trimming removed 2 bases from V and 3 bases from J, with 11 bases in between. Looked up from germline, CDR1 is LNHDA and CDR2 is SQIVND (reference sequence). The CDR3 totals 14 residues. The CDR3: CASSIRGEFYEQYF. In DNA, the CDR3 is TGTGCCAGTAGTATACGTGGGGAGTTCTACGAGCAGTACTTC.

This clonotype was found many times. The chain recombines TRBV27 with TRBJ2-1; D ambiguous. Per germline, CDR1 MNHEY and CDR2 SMNVEV (reference sequence). V dropped 4 bases and J dropped 0 bases, with 10 bases sitting between them. The CDR3 length is 15 residues. Here the CDR3 DNA reads TGTGCCAGCAGTTCATTAACCGTCTCCTACAATGAGCAGTTCTTC. Translated: CASSSLTVSYNEQFF.

This clonotype was observed at least ten times. The V gene is TRBV2, the J gene TRBJ2-1; D gene ambiguous. The germline V gene encodes CDR1 SNHLY and CDR2 FYNNEI. The length of the CDR3 is 13 residues. V was pared by 7 bases and J by 6 bases, with 13 bases between. CDR3 protein: CASTATSRNEQFF. The CDR3 nucleotides read TGTGCCAGCACGGCGACTTCCCGCAATGAGCAGTTCTTC.

With respect to this clonotype: The germline gene is not matched at one end of the junction; a read error may be the cause. This sequence joins TRBV20-1 and TRBJ1-1; D is uncertain. CDR1 and CDR2 from the germline V gene are DFQATT and SNEGSKA (reference sequence). The length of the CDR3 is 13 residues. CDR3 in amino acids: CSTRAGRNTEAFF. CDR3 bases: TGCAGTACTAGAGCTGGGAGGAACACTGAAGCTTTCTTT.

The rearrangement uses TRBV7-2 and TRBJ1-5; D is perhaps TRBD1 (5 bases). Germline-derived CDR1 and CDR2 are SGHTA and FQGNSA. The CDR3 has 14 amino acids. V lost 2 bases, J lost 7 bases, and 12 bases lay in between. CDR3 loop: CASSLQGSGQPQHF. Here the CDR3 DNA reads TGTGCCAGCAGCTTACAGGGTTCAGGCCAGCCCCAGCATTTT.

At least ten counts were recorded for this clonotype. V gene TRBV12-3 or TRBV12-4 combines with J gene TRBJ1-1, with 11 bases identical to TRBD1. The CDR3 spans 16 residues. The V and J ends lost 5 bases and 4 bases, in that order; junction bases with no gene match: 9. In nucleotides, the CDR3 is TGTGCCAGCAGTCAGAACGCCGGGACAGGGGGCACTGAAGCTTTCTTT. Encoded protein: CASSQNAGTGGTEAFF.

V is TRBV29-1 and J is TRBJ2-3; D is undetermined. V was shortened by 3 bases and J by 8 bases, with 12 bases between the two germline ends. CDR3 size: 12 residues. Per the germline V gene, CDR1 is SQVTM and CDR2 is ANQGSEA. The CDR3 loop reads CSVDVGPGTQYF. For the CDR3, the DNA is TGCAGCGTTGATGTGGGCCCAGGTACGCAGTATTTT.

This clonotype occurred many times. The chain couples TRBV9 to TRBJ1-2; the match to TRBD1 covers 8 bases. CDR3 size: 13 residues. With 2 bases clipped from V and 7 bases from J, the junction kept 4 bases outside the gene matches. In germline, CDR1 is SGDLS, CDR2 YYNGEE. CDR3 in DNA: TGTGCCAGCAGCGTGAACAGGGGGGGTGGCTACACCTTC. Translated, it gives CASSVNRGGGYTF.